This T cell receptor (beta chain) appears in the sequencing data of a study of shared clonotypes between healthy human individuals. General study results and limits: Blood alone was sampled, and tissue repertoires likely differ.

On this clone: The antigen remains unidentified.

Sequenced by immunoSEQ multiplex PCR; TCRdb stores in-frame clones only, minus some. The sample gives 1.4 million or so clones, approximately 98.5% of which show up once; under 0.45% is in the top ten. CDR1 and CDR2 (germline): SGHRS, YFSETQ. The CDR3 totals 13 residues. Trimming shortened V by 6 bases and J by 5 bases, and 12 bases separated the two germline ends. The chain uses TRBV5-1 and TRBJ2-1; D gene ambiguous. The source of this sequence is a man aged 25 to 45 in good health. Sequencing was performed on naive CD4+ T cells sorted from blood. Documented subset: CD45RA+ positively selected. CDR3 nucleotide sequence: TGCGCCAGCATCGAATCCAGTCACAATGAGCAGTTCTTC. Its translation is CASIESSHNEQFF.